This T cell receptor (beta chain) derives from a study of human T cells and chemical hapten exposure. TCRdb re-called the RACE reads with MiXCR, one entry per CDR3 protein. The table includes about 260,000 distinct CDR3 sequences, about 8.6% detected once. This clonotype was picked up many times. Noted time point: pre-sensitization, week 0. Described treatment: therapeutic diphenylcyclopropenone sensitization with weekly scalp DPC. This TCR was recovered from a woman aged 40-49 years with alopecia areata. Some clones in this sample may be carry-over from other donors' samples. Sequenced material: whole blood, taken in connection with sensitization to the hapten diphenylcyclopropenone (DPC).

CDR3 residues: CASSSDRGYYEQYF. The CDR3 DNA follows: TGTGCCAGCAGCTCTGACAGGGGTTACTACGAGCAGTACTTC. This chain joins TRBV7-2 and TRBJ2-7; 8 bases match TRBD1. With V trimmed by 4 bases and J by 3 bases, 5 bases remained unmatched. The CDR3 totals 14 residues. Germline V CDR1 and CDR2: SGHTA, FQGNSA. The complete variable domain, with remaining parts taken from reference TRBV7-2 and TRBJ2-7, reads GAGVSQSPSNKVTEKGKDVELRCDPISGHTALYWYRQSLGQGLEFLIYFQGNSAPDKSGLPSDRFSAERTGGSVSTLTIQRTQQEDSAVYLCASSSDRGYYEQYFGPGTRLTVT.